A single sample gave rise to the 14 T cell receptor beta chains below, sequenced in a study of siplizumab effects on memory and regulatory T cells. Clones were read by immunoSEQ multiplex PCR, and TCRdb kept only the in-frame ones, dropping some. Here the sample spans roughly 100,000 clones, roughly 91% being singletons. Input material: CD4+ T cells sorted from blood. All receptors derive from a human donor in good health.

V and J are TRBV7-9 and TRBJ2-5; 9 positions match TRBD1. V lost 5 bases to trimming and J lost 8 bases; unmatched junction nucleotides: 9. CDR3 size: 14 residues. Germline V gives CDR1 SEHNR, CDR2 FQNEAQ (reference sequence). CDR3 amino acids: CASSPARDRATQYF. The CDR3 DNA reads TGTGCCAGCAGCCCAGCCCGGGACAGGGCAACCCAGTACTTC.

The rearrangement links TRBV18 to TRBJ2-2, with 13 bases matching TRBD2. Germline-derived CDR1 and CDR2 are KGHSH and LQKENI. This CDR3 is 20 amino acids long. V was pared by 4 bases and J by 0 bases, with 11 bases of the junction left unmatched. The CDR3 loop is CASSRTSGSLGVSNTGELFF. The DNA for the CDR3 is TGTGCCAGCTCACGGACTAGCGGGAGTCTTGGCGTCTCGAACACCGGGGAGCTGTTTTTT.

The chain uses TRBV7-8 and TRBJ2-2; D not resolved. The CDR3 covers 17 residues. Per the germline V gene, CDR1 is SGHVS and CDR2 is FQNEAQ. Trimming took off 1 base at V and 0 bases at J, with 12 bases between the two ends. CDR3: CASSLVDQMANTGELFF. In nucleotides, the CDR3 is TGTGCCAGCAGCTTAGTAGATCAAATGGCGAACACCGGGGAGCTGTTTTTT.

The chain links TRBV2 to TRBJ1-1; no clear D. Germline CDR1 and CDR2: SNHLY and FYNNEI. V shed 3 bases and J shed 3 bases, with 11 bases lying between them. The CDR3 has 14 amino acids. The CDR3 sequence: CASSEFRADTEAFF. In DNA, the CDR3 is TGTGCCAGCAGTGAGTTCCGGGCCGACACTGAAGCTTTCTTT.

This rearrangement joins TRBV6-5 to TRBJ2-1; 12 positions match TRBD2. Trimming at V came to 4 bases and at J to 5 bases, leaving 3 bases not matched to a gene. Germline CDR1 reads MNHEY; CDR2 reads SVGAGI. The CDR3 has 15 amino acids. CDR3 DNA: TGTGCCAGCAGTTGGACTAGCGGGACCAACAATGAGCAGTTCTTC. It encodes CASSWTSGTNNEQFF.

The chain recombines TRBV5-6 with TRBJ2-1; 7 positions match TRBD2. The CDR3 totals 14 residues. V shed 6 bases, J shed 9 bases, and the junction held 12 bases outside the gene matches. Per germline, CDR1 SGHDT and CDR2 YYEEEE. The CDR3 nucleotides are TGTGCCAGCACCCTGGCGGGAGTGGGGGGTGAGCAGTTCTTC. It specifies CASTLAGVGGEQFF.

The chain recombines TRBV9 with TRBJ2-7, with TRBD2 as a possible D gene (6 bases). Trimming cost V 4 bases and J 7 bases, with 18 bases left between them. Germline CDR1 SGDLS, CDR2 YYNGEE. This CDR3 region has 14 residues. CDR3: CASSPRHHAGEQYF. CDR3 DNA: TGTGCCAGCAGCCCCAGACATCATGCGGGGGAGCAGTACTTC.

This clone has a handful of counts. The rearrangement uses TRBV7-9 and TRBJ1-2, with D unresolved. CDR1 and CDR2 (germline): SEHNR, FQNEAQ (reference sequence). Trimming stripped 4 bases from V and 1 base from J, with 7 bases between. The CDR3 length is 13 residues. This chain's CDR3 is CASSYQDNYGYTF. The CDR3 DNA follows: TGTGCCAGCAGCTATCAGGATAACTATGGCTACACCTTC.

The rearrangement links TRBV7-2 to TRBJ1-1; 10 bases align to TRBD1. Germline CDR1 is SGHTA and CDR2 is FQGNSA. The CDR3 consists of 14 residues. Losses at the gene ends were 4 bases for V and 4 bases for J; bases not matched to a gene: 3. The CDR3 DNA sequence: TGTGCCAGCAGCTCCGACAGGGGGCTCACTGAAGCTTTCTTT. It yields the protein CASSSDRGLTEAFF.

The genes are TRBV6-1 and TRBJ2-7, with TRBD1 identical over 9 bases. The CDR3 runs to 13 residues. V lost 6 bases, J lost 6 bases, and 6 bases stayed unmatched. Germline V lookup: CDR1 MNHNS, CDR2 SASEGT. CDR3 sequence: CASSAGTGFEQYF. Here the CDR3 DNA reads TGTGCCAGCAGCGCGGGGACAGGGTTCGAGCAGTACTTC.

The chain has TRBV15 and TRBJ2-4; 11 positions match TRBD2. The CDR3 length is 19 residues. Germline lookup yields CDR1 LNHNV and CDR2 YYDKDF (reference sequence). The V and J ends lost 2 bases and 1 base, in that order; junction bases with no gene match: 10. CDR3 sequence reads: CATSRRSVAGGPAKNIQYF. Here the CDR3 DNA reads TGTGCCACCAGCAGAAGGTCGGTAGCGGGAGGGCCGGCCAAAAACATTCAGTACTTC.

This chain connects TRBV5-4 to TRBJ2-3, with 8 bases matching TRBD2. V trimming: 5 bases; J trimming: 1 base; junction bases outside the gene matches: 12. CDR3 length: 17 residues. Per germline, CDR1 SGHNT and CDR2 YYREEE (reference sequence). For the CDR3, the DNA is TGTGCCAGCAGTCCCGGGTCGGGAGCGGGAGGCACAGATACGCAGTATTTT. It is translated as CASSPGSGAGGTDTQYF.

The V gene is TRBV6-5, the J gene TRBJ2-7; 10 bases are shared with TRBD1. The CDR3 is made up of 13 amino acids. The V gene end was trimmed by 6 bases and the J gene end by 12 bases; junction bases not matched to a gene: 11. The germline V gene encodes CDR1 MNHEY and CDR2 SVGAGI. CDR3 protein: CASRGTGDTPTYF. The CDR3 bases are TGTGCCAGCAGGGGGACAGGGGACACCCCTACGTACTTC.

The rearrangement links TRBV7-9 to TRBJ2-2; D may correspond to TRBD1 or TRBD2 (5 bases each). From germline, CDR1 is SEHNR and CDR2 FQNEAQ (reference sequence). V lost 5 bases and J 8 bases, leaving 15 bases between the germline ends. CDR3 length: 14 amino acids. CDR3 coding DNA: TGTGCCAGCAGCCGGGACGGTCGAGGAGGGGAGCTGTTTTTT. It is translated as CASSRDGRGGELFF.